This T cell receptor beta chain was sequenced during a study of somatic mutations in cytotoxic T cells in rheumatoid arthritis. Turning to the study itself: Blood from the patient (about 30 ml EDTA) was drawn right after diagnosis, pretreatment.

Germline CDR1 and CDR2: SEHNR and FQNEAQ (reference sequence). The V gene lost 3 bases and the J gene lost 1 base, with 9 bases spanning the gap. This CDR3 spans 15 amino acids. Study results and caveats: Patients with a largest CD8+ clone exceeding 20% of CD8+ cells numbered about an eighth of the 65. The identity of the antigens targeted by the expanded CD8+ clones remained unknown. It was in rheumatoid arthritis patients, but not in healthy controls, that CD8+ clonality increased with age.

Points on this clone: The antigen is unknown.

Measured with immunoSEQ multiplex PCR; TCRdb has only the in-frame clones, and not every one. The sample has about 19,000 clones; 75% to 90% are singletons. This chain joins TRBV7-9 and TRBJ2-2; D possibly uses TRBD1 or TRBD2 (5 bases each). Source material: CD8+ T cells sorted from blood. This TCR derives from an adult with rheumatoid arthritis. CDR3 nucleotides: TGTGCCAGCAGCTTGGGACCTCTGAACACCGGGGAGCTGTTTTTT. Amino acids: CASSLGPLNTGELFF.